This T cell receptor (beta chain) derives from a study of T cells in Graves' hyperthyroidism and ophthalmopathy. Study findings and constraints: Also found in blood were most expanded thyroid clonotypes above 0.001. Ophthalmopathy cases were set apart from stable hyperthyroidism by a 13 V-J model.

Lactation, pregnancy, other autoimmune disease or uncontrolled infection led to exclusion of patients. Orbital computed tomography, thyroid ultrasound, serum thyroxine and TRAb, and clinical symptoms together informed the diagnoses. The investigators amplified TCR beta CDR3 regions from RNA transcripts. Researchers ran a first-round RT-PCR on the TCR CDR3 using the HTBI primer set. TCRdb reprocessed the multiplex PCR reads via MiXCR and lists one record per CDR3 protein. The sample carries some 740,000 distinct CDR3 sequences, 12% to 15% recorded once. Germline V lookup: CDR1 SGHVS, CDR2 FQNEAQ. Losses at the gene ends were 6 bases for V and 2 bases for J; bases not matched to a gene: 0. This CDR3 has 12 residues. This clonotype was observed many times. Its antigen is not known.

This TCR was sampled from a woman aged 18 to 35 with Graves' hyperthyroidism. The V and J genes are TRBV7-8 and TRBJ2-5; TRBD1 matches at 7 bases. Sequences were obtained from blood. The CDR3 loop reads CASRGQQETQYF. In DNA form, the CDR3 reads TGTGCCAGCAGGGGACAGCAAGAGACCCAGTACTTC.